This T cell receptor (beta chain) was identified during a study of CD8 T cells in Susac syndrome. V was cut by 1 base and J by 1 base, with 13 bases left in between. CDR3 length equals 16 residues. Germline V gene sequence: CDR1 LNHDA, CDR2 SQIVND (reference sequence). Random-hexamer reverse transcription was applied to roughly 0.5 to 1 ug RNA. The TCR beta CDR3 was amplified by immunoSEQ multiplex PCR across 54 Vbeta, 13 Jbeta. From the immunoSEQ multiplex PCR reads, TCRdb called clonotypes with MiXCR, one entry per CDR3 protein. This sample has some 300,000 distinct CDR3 sequences, with 65% to 90% found just once. The multiple sclerosis control group consisted of treatment-naive patients whose relapsing-remitting disease, which was either stable or active, fulfilled revised McDonald criteria. TEMRA cells were FACS-enriched, unlike CD8+ and CD4+ T cells, which were negatively isolated. For this clonotype: Its target is unknown.

Broader study findings: Acknowledgment was made by the study that its TCR sequencing and HLA analysis involved a relatively small number of individuals.

Sequenced sample: CD8+ T cells from PBMCs. The gene calls are TRBV19 and TRBJ1-1; no clear D gene. The TCR was taken from a human donor with multiple sclerosis. The CDR3: CASSIVTGPANTEAFF. CDR3 nucleotides: TGTGCCAGTAGTATAGTAACGGGCCCGGCGAACACTGAAGCTTTCTTT.